The rows below give T cell receptor beta chains drawn from one sample of a study of technical replicates of blood from a few donors. TCRdb's copy holds only in-frame clones and misses some; the assay was immunoSEQ multiplex PCR. The sample lists more than 90,000 clones; around 95% were seen once. The specimen was T cells isolated from PBMCs. These receptors were collected from a human donor in good health. Each CDR3 is given with its conserved first and last residue. The D gene is left open where the match is weak. The size entry is marked missing in some rows and otherwise reads once, few, many or a size class.

clone_size,v_call,d_call,j_call,cdr3_aa,cdr3_nt
.,TRBV27,TRBD2,TRBJ2-1,CASSLAGEDYEQFF,TGTGCCAGCAGTTTGGCGGGAGAGGATTACGAGCAGTTCTTC
once,TRBV7-3,TRBD1,TRBJ1-2,CASSASGTGGFYGYTF,TGTGCCAGCAGCGCATCCGGGACAGGGGGCTTCTATGGCTACACCTTC
.,TRBV7-2,TRBD2,TRBJ2-7,CASSFSGRLYEQYF,TGTGCCAGCAGCTTTAGCGGGAGGCTCTACGAGCAGTACTTC
.,TRBV27,.,TRBJ2-1,CASIQSGTPYNEQFF,TGTGCCAGCATCCAGTCCGGGACACCTTACAATGAGCAGTTCTTC
.,TRBV28,.,TRBJ2-5,CAVSSGNRGETQYF,TGTGCCGTCTCATCGGGGAATCGCGGAGAGACCCAGTACTTC
.,TRBV11-3,.,TRBJ2-2,CASSLEAFTGELFF,TGTGCCAGCAGCTTAGAGGCTTTCACCGGGGAGCTGTTTTTT
.,TRBV4-3,TRBD1,TRBJ1-5,CASSQDYRGGQPQHF,TGCGCCAGCAGCCAAGATTACAGGGGCGGGCAGCCCCAGCATTTT
.,TRBV29-1,.,TRBJ1-3,CSVVRDSGNTIYF,TGCAGCGTTGTACGGGATTCTGGAAACACCATATATTTT
.,TRBV15,.,TRBJ2-2,CATSRDIGQGKPGELFF,TGTGCCACCAGCAGAGATATCGGGCAGGGGAAGCCCGGGGAGCTGTTTTTT
once,TRBV5-1,TRBD2,TRBJ2-3,CASTSIAGEIDTQYF,TGCGCCAGCACGTCCATAGCGGGAGAGATAGATACGCAGTATTTT
.,TRBV5-1,.,TRBJ1-6,CASSLATGQGYSPLHF,TGCGCCAGCAGCTTGGCTACCGGGCAGGGCTATTCACCCCTCCACTTT
.,TRBV11-3,.,TRBJ1-1,CASSLAWGLMNTEAFF,TGTGCCAGCAGCTTAGCGTGGGGGCTGATGAACACTGAAGCTTTCTTT
once,TRBV2,TRBD2,TRBJ2-7,CASSAGSAGGREQYF,TGTGCCAGCAGTGCCGGGTCAGCGGGAGGGCGTGAGCAGTACTTC
.,TRBV5-1,TRBD2,TRBJ2-5,CASSFLAGGFQETQYF,TGCGCCAGCAGCTTTTTAGCGGGAGGGTTCCAAGAGACCCAGTACTTC
.,TRBV7-9,TRBD1,TRBJ1-2,CASSLPGQAHWADYGYTF,TGTGCCAGCAGCCTACCGGGACAGGCGCATTGGGCGGACTATGGCTACACCTTC